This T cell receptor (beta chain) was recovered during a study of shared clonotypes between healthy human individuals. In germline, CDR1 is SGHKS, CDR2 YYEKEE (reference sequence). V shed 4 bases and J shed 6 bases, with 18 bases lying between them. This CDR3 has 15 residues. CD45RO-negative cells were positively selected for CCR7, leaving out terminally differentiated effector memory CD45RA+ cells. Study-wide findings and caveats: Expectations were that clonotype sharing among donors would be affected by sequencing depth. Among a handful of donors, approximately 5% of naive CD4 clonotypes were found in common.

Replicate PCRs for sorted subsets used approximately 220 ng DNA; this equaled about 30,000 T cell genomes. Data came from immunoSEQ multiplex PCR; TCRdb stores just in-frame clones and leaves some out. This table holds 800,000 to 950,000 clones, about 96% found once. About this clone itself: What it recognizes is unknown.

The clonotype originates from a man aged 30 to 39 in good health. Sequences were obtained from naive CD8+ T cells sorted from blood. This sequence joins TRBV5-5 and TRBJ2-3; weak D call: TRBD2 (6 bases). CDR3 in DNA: TGTGCCAGCAGCCTGTCGCCTGCGGGGCTCGATACGCAGTATTTT. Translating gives CASSLSPAGLDTQYF. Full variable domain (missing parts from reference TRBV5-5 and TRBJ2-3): DAGVTQSPTHLIKTRGQQVTLRCSPISGHKSVSWYQQVLGQGPQFIFQYYEKEERGRGNFPDRFSARQFPNYSSELNVNALLLGDSALYLCASSLSPAGLDTQYFGPGTRLTVL.